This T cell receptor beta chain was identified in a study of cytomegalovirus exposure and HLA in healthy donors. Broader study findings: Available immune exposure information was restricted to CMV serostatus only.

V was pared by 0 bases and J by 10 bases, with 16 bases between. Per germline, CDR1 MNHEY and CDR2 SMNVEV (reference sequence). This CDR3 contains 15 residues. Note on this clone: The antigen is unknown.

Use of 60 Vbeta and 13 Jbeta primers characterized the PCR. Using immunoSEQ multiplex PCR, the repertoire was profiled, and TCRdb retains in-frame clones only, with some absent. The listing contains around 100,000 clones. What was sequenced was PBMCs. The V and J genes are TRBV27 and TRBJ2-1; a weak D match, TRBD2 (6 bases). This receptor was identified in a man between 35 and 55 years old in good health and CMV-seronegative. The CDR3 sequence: CASSLSPAPEGEQFF. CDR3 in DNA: TGTGCCAGCAGTTTATCGCCAGCCCCGGAGGGAGAGCAGTTCTTC.